This is a list of T cell receptor beta chains from one sample in a study of naive and memory T cell subsets. TCRdb redid the calling of the UMI-ligation and nested PCR reads with MiXCR, one entry per CDR3 protein. The data contain 140,000 to 150,000 distinct CDR3 sequences, about 20% of them seen just once; the ten biggest clones take up around 0.11%. The sample was naive CD4+ T cells from blood. The receptors originated from a human donor in good health. Both conserved end residues are part of each CDR3. The D gene is left open where the match is weak. Where a row states a size, it is once, few, many or the class of an expanded clone; other rows omit it.

j_call | v_call | clone_size | d_call | cdr3_nt | cdr3_aa
TRBJ1-1 | TRBV29-1 | many | TRBD1 | TGCAGCGTCCAAGACAGGGGAACTGAAGCTTTCTTT | CSVQDRGTEAFF
TRBJ1-1 | TRBV2 | - | - | TGTGCCAGCAGTGTAAGGGGCCCTGAGGGGGGGAGGCCTGAAGCTTTCTTT | CASSVRGPEGGRPEAFF
TRBJ1-3 | TRBV3-1 | - | - | TGTGCCAGCAGCCAATGGGGGGAAAACACCATATATTTT | CASSQWGENTIYF
TRBJ2-7 | TRBV28 | - | - | TGTGCCAGCAGCCGAGGGGAGCAGTGCTTC | CASSRGEQCF
TRBJ2-7 | TRBV29-1 | few | - | TGCAGCGTTGCAGACGGGTCCTACGAGCAGTACTTC | CSVADGSYEQYF
TRBJ2-7 | TRBV10-3 | - | TRBD1 | TGTGCCATCAGCCCCGACAGGGTAGGATCCTACGAGCAGTACTTC | CAISPDRVGSYEQYF
TRBJ2-3 | TRBV24-1 | few | - | TGTGCCACCAGTGATTATTCAGGGGACCCTCGCACAGATACGCAGTATTTT | CATSDYSGDPRTDTQYF
TRBJ1-2 | TRBV14 | - | - | TGTGCCAGCAGCCAAGGCCTCAGGGTCGGCTACACCTTC | CASSQGLRVGYTF
TRBJ2-2 | TRBV29-1 | many | TRBD2 | TGCAGCGTTTTGCGGGAGCTGAACACCGGGGAGCTGTTTTTT | CSVLRELNTGELFF
TRBJ2-7 | TRBV27 | - | - | TGTGCCAGCAGTTTAGGGGATAGGGCCTACGAGCAGTACTTC | CASSLGDRAYEQYF
TRBJ2-4 | TRBV30 | - | - | TGTGCCTGGAGTGTACACCTACTAGCCAAAAACATTCAGTACTTC | CAWSVHLLAKNIQYF
TRBJ2-5 | TRBV27 | few | - | TGTGCCAGCAGTTTAAGTGGGGCTTTCCAAGAGACCCAGTACTTC | CASSLSGAFQETQYF
TRBJ2-5 | TRBV12-3/TRBV12-4 | - | - | TGTGCCAGCAGTCCGGCCTCGGGGGTAGGGACCCAGTACTTC | CASSPASGVGTQYF
TRBJ2-1 | TRBV7-3 | many | TRBD2 | TGTGCCAGCAGCGACGTCACTAGCGGGTACTTAAATGAGCAGTTCTTC | CASSDVTSGYLNEQFF
TRBJ2-2 | TRBV29-1 | few | - | TGCAGCGCTCGACAGCAGTTAACCGGGGAGCTGTTTTTT | CSARQQLTGELFF
TRBJ2-7 | TRBV20-1 | many | - | TGCAGTGTCCCAGGGTACGCCTCCTACGAGCAGTACTTC | CSVPGYASYEQYF
TRBJ2-3 | TRBV3-2 | - | - | TGTGCCAGCAGCCACCTACGAGGGACAGATACGCAGTATTTT | CASSHLRGTDTQYF
TRBJ2-1 | TRBV27 | few | TRBD2 | TGTGCCAGCAGTTCCCTAGCGGGAGGGCCCTACAATGAGCAGTTCTTC | CASSSLAGGPYNEQFF
TRBJ2-1 | TRBV19 | few | TRBD2 | TGTGCCAGTAGTATATGGGGGGGAAGGGTGTTAAATGAGCAGTTCTTC | CASSIWGGRVLNEQFF
TRBJ2-1 | TRBV4-3 | many | TRBD2 | TGCGCCAGCAGCCGCAGACTAGCGGGGCACAATGAGCAGTTCTTC | CASSRRLAGHNEQFF
TRBJ2-7 | TRBV7-2 | few | - | TGTGCCAGCAGCCCCAAGTCCTACGAGCAGTACTTC | CASSPKSYEQYF
TRBJ1-2 | TRBV20-1 | - | - | TGCAGTGCTAGAGATCGCGGCGTAGCTAACTATGGCTACACCTTC | CSARDRGVANYGYTF
TRBJ1-2 | TRBV15 | - | - | TGTGCCACCAGCAGAGTATCGTCTTATGGCTACACCTTC | CATSRVSSYGYTF
TRBJ2-3 | TRBV28 | - | TRBD2 | TGTGCCAGCAGTTTACCCCGGACTAGAGTCCCAGATACGCAGTATTTT | CASSLPRTRVPDTQYF
TRBJ2-3 | TRBV20-1 | many | TRBD2 | TGCAGTGCTAGATTAGACTATGGGCTAGCGGGATTCACAGATACGCAGTATTTT | CSARLDYGLAGFTDTQYF
TRBJ2-1 | TRBV12-3/TRBV12-4 | once | - | TGTGCCAGCAGTTTAAAACAGGGTCATCCGGCTGAGCAGTTCTTC | CASSLKQGHPAEQFF
TRBJ2-3 | TRBV19 | few | TRBD1 | TGTGCCAGTAGTAGCTGGACAGGGATAACAGATACGCAGTATTTT | CASSSWTGITDTQYF